These T cell receptor beta chains were read from a single sample in a study of OX40 agonist ivuxolimab in advanced cancers. Profiled with immunoSEQ multiplex PCR; TCRdb holds only in-frame clones, not every one. The sample has tens of thousands of clones; approximately 87% are singletons. The specimen was CD4+ or CD8+ T cells sorted from blood, collected in a trial of the OX40 agonist ivuxolimab. Receptors originate from an adult with an advanced solid tumor such as melanoma, head and neck, liver or kidney cancer. CDR3s leave out the opening cysteine and the closing phenylalanine or tryptophan. The order of the fields is V gene, J gene, CDR3 protein.

TRBV2,TRBJ1-1,ASRTVTEAF
TRBV27,TRBJ1-1,ASSPPGGYNTEAF
TRBV7-2,TRBJ1-1,ASSLLARASTEAF
TRBV6-1,TRBJ1-4,ASSERVPGEKLF
TRBV2,TRBJ2-7,ASLRNEQY
TRBV27,TRBJ2-2,ASSLASPSGELF
TRBV27,TRBJ2-3,ASSLGSANTDTQY
TRBV6-5,TRBJ2-2,ASSLTGELF
TRBV6-5,TRBJ2-7,ASSPPRDRGHEQY
TRBV28,TRBJ1-1,ASSTQRGKAF
TRBV5-1,TRBJ1-1,ASSLDLNTEAF
TRBV7-9,TRBJ2-7,ASSLIGAGDNEQY
TRBV6-6,TRBJ1-1,ASSQTVNTEAF
TRBV11-2,TRBJ1-6,ASSLDGGSPLH
TRBV2,TRBJ1-5,ASSDSTSVNQPQH
TRBV5-1,TRBJ2-7,ASRLSVGYYEQY
TRBV11-3,TRBJ2-1,ASSSSGAAYNEQF
TRBV5-6,TRBJ2-7,ASSFGKPYEQY
TRBV6-1,TRBJ2-7,ASSEGVTYEQY
TRBV11-1,TRBJ2-3,ASSLGGTGITDTQY
TRBV7-9,TRBJ1-2,ASSLGGWTAITKGYGYT
TRBV6-1,TRBJ2-3,ASSADRGVYTDTQY
TRBV4-2,TRBJ2-7,ASSQVGLAAYEQY
TRBV7-7,TRBJ2-2,ASSSRGPGGDGELF
TRBV5-1,TRBJ2-3,ASSLTGGDTQY
TRBV27,TRBJ2-2,ASSLGVPGELF
TRBV27,TRBJ2-2,ASSLSLSGELF